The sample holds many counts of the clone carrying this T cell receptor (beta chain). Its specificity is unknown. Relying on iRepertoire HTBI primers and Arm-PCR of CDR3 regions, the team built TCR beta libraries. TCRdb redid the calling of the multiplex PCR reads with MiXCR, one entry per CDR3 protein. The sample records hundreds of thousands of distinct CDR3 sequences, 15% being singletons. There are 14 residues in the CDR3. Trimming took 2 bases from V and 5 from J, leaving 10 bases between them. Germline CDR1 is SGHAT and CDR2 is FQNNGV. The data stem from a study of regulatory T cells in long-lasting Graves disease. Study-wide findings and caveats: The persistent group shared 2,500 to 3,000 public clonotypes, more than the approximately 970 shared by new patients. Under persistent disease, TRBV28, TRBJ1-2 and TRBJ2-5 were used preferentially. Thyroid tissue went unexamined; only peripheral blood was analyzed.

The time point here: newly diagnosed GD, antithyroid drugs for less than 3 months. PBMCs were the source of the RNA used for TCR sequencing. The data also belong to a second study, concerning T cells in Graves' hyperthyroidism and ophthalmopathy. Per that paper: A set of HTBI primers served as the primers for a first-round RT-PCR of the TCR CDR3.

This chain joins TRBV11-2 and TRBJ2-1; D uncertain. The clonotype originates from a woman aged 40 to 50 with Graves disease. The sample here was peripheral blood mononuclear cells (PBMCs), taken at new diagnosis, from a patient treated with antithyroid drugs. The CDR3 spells CASSLQPGDNEQFF. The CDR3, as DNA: TGTGCCAGCAGCTTACAGCCTGGCGACAATGAGCAGTTCTTC.